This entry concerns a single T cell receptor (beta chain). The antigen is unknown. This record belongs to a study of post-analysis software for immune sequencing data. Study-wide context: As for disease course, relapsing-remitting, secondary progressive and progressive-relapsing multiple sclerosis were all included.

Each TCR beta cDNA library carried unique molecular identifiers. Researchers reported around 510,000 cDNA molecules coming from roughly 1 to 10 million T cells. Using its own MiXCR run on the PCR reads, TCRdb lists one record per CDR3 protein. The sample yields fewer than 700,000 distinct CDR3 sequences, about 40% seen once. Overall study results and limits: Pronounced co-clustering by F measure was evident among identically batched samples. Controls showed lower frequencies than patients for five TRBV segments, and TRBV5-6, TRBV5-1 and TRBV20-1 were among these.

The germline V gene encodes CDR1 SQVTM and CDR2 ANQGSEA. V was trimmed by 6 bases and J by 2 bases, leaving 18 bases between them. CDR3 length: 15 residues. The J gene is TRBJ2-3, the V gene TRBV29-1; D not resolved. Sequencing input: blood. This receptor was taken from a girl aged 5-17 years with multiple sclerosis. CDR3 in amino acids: CSVVPGPTNTDTQYF. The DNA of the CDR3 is TGCAGCGTAGTTCCCGGGCCAACGAACACAGATACGCAGTATTTT.